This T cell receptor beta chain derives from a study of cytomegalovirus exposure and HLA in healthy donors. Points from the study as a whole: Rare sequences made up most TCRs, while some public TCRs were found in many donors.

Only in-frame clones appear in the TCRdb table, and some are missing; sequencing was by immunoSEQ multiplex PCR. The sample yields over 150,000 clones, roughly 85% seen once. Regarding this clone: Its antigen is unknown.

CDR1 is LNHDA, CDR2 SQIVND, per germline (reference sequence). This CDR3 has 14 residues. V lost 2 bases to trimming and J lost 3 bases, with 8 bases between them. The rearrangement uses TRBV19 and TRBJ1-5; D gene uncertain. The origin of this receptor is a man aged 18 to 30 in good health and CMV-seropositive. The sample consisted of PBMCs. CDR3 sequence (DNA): TGTGCCAGTAGTATATCCGGGTACAATCAGCCCCAGCATTTT. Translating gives CASSISGYNQPQHF.